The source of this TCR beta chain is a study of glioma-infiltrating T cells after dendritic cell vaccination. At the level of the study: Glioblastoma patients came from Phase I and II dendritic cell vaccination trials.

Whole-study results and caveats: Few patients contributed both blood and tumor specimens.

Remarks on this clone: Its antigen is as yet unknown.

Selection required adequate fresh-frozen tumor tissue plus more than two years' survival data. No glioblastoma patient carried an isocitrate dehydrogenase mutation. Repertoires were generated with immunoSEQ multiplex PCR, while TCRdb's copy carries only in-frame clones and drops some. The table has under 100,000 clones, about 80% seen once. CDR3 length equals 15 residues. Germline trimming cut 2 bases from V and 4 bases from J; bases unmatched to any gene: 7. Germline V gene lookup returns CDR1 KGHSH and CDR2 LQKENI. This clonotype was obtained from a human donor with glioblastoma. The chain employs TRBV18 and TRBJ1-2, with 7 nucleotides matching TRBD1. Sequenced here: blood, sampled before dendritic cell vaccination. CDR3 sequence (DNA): TGTGCCAGCTCACCAAACCGGGACAGCCTCTATGGCTACACCTTC. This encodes CASSPNRDSLYGYTF.